One and the same sample provided the 11 T cell receptor delta chains below, sequenced in a study of Vδ1+ human thymocytes. Sequences come from RNA converted to cDNA by reverse transcription. Multiplex PCR used pooled V-gene forward primers and a constant-region reverse primer to amplify CDR3s. TCRdb redid the clone calls on the multiplex PCR reads with CATT. This table holds some 73,000 delta-chain clones, around 35% found once. The antigens of these receptors remain unknown. The study, taken as a whole, reports: Thymic TRG and TRD repertoires appeared highly polyclonal, with Gaussian CDR3 length distributions.

The sample was Vdelta1+ gamma-delta thymocytes from the thymus. Subset here: FACS-sorted CD3+ TCRalphabeta- TCRVdelta1+ TCRVdelta2- thymocytes. These receptor sequences come from a boy younger than two who had congenital heart surgery.

The genes are TRDV1 and TRDJ1; 13 bases line up with TRDD3. Per germline, CDR1 TSWWSYY and CDR2 QGS. With 2 bases clipped from V and 2 bases from J, the junction kept 8 bases outside the gene matches. CDR3 length: 18 residues. CDR3 DNA: TGTGCTCTTGGGGAATACGCGACTGGGGGATACGGAACCGATAAACTCATCTTT. Translation: CALGEYATGGYGTDKLIF.

This clone was observed a few times. The chain combines TRDV1 with TRDJ1; 8 bases match TRDD2. Germline V lookup: CDR1 TSWWSYY, CDR2 QGS. Trimming removed 0 bases from V and 4 bases from J; junction bases left unmatched: 13. The CDR3 covers 18 residues. CDR3 sequence: CALGELGFLPFWIDKLIF. CDR3 DNA sequence: TGTGCTCTTGGGGAACTGGGCTTCCTACCTTTCTGGATCGATAAACTCATCTTT.

V and J are TRDV1 and TRDJ1; 10 nucleotides line up with TRDD3. V was pared by 5 bases and J by 0 bases, with 15 bases of the junction left unmatched. Germline values: CDR1 TSWWSYY, CDR2 QGS. CDR3 size: 19 residues. CDR3: CALGPHIPTGGLNTDKLIF. The CDR3 DNA follows: TGTGCTCTTGGGCCACACATTCCTACTGGGGGATTAAACACCGATAAACTCATCTTT.

The J gene is TRDJ1, the V gene TRDV1; 8 bases fit TRDD3. The germline V gene encodes CDR1 TSWWSYY and CDR2 QGS. The trim removed 2 bases at V and 10 bases at J, leaving 24 bases unmatched. The CDR3 contains 19 residues. The CDR3, as DNA: TGTGCTCTTGGGGAAAATCGCGCTGGGATACGCCTCTTGAACAGTAGACTCATCTTT. This translates into CALGENRAGIRLLNSRLIF.

V usage is TRDV1 and J usage is TRDJ1; 13 bases are shared with TRDD3. The germline V gene encodes CDR1 TSWWSYY and CDR2 QGS. The V gene end was trimmed by 4 bases and the J gene end by 11 bases; junction bases not matched to a gene: 19. The CDR3 covers 18 residues. The CDR3, as DNA: TGTGCTCTTGGGGCCCATAATTCCCCCACTGGGGGATACGGGGGGCTCATCTTT. Its translation is CALGAHNSPTGGYGGLIF.

This clone was observed a few times. V is TRDV1 and J is TRDJ1, with D perhaps matching TRDD2 (5 bases). CDR1 and CDR2 from the germline V gene are TSWWSYY and QGS. This CDR3 spans 20 amino acids. The V end was cut by 3 bases, the J end by 0 bases, with 26 bases between. The CDR3 nucleotides read TGTGCTCTTGGGGACAGGCCCCATAAGCTACTCCTTCGTTACACCGATAAACTCATCTTT. Protein sequence: CALGDRPHKLLLRYTDKLIF.

In its sample, this clone was seen a few times. The genes are TRDV1 and TRDJ1; D is ambiguous. Germline V CDR1 and CDR2: TSWWSYY, QGS. Between the trimmed V and J ends, which lost 1 base and 0 bases, there was a span of 24 bases. CDR3 length: 20 residues. Written as DNA, the CDR3 is TGTGCTCTTGGGGAACGTCTAGGTAAGCGAATCGGGGTGTACACCGATAAACTCATCTTT. This sequence encodes CALGERLGKRIGVYTDKLIF.

This clone was observed a few times. This chain connects TRDV1 to TRDJ1; TRDD3 matches at 13 bases. CDR3 length: 22 residues. Losses at the gene ends were 0 bases for V and 4 bases for J; bases not matched to a gene: 20. In germline, CDR1 is TSWWSYY, CDR2 QGS. As DNA, the CDR3 is TGTGCTCTTGGGGAACTAGCTAACCTACGGGGCTTACTGGGGGATACGATCGATAAACTCATCTTT. Its protein product is CALGELANLRGLLGDTIDKLIF.

This clone was seen just once. The rearrangement uses TRDV1 and TRDJ1; D is perhaps TRDD3 (5 bases). The CDR3 runs to 17 residues. Germline V gene sequence: CDR1 TSWWSYY, CDR2 QGS. V was trimmed by 1 base and J by 0 bases, leaving 15 bases between them. The chain's CDR3 is CALGERWGPNYTDKLIF. Written as DNA, the CDR3 is TGTGCTCTTGGGGAACGTTGGGGCCCTAATTACACCGATAAACTCATCTTT.

The rearrangement joins TRDV1 to TRDJ1; TRDD3 agrees at 12 bases. Germline CDR1 reads TSWWSYY; CDR2 reads QGS. V gave up 2 bases and J gave up 0 bases; unmatched junction bases: 22. This CDR3 region has 23 residues. The CDR3 here is CALGESLPAPLTGGYLYTDKLIF. The CDR3 DNA sequence: TGTGCTCTTGGGGAATCTTTGCCCGCACCCTTGACTGGGGGATACCTGTACACCGATAAACTCATCTTT.

The rearrangement links TRDV1 to TRDJ1, with 8 nucleotides matching TRDD3. The trim removed 2 bases at V and 4 bases at J, leaving 24 bases unmatched. The CDR3 loop spans 21 amino acids. Looked up from germline, CDR1 is TSWWSYY and CDR2 is QGS. As DNA, the CDR3 is TGTGCTCTTGGGGAAATTCCACCCCCTTTCTCAACGGGATACGCGAACGATAAACTCATCTTT. Its protein is CALGEIPPPFSTGYANDKLIF.